This T cell receptor (beta chain) was recorded in a study of blood T cell repertoires in COVID-19. Produced via immunoSEQ multiplex PCR; TCRdb's table is partial and in-frame only. The sample includes 200,000 to 250,000 clones, just over 85% of them seen just once. The CDR3 is 15 residues long. V dropped 5 bases and J dropped 5; count of bases not matched to a gene: 6. The V gene's germline CDR1 is LGHDT and CDR2 YNNKEL (reference sequence). Two negative PCRs, clearance, or symptom resolution had been documented for recovered Cohort 3 donors. Sequenced material: PBMCs or T cells enriched from blood (not recorded which). This chain joins TRBV3-1 (or the pseudogene TRBV3-2) and TRBJ2-4, with 10 positions matching TRBD1. This clonotype originated in a man aged 35-49 years who had recovered from COVID-19. CDR3 DNA sequence: TGTGCCAGCAGCTACGGGACAGGGGTCGAAAACATTCAGTACTTC. It codes for CASSYGTGVENIQYF.